This T cell receptor (beta chain) was observed in a study of blood T cells in healthy people across ages. CDR1 MNHEY and CDR2 SVGEGT come from the germline V gene. V lost 6 bases and J lost 4, with 19 bases in between. The CDR3 is 16 residues long. A second PCR of about 7 to 12 cycles used a sample-barcoded 5' primer and a J-beta primer mix. Researchers report that a template-switch adaptor with 12 random nucleotides tagged each cDNA molecule. In TCRdb, the 5' RACE reads were re-called with MiXCR into one record per CDR3 protein. In the table there are 800,000 to 950,000 distinct CDR3 sequences, 35% to 40% of which are singletons.

This TCR came from a man younger than 35 in good health. Sequenced: blood. The chain employs TRBV6-2 or TRBV6-3 and TRBJ2-1, with D tentatively TRBD2 (6 bases). The CDR3 DNA reads TGTGCCAGCAGGACTATTACTAGCTCCCCATACAATGAGCAGTTCTTC. It specifies CASRTITSSPYNEQFF.